The 5 T cell receptor beta chains in this list originate from one sample, sequenced in a study of shared clonotypes between healthy human individuals. Clones were sequenced by immunoSEQ multiplex PCR, and TCRdb holds only the in-frame ones, with some missing. The profile covers approximately 720,000 clones, with about 78% appearing a single time and around 2% taken by the ten largest. Material for sequencing was memory CD4+ T cells sorted from blood. Subset defined: CD45RA-negative fraction. These receptors were taken from a woman aged 30 to 39 in good health.

V and J are TRBV4-1 and TRBJ2-4; 15 nucleotides line up with TRBD2. Germline V gene sequence: CDR1 MGHRA, CDR2 YSYEKL. With 2 bases clipped from V and 0 bases from J, the junction kept 8 bases outside the gene matches. This CDR3 has 20 residues. CDR3 sequence reads: CASSQPLRTSGRVAKNIQYF. As DNA, the CDR3 is TGCGCCAGCAGCCAACCACTCAGGACTAGCGGGAGGGTAGCCAAAAACATTCAGTACTTC.

This clone was recorded once. The genes are TRBV7-9 and TRBJ2-5; D gene uncertain. Trimming removed 1 base from V and 2 bases from J, with 8 bases in between. Germline V gene lookup returns CDR1 SEHNR and CDR2 FQNEAQ (reference sequence). The CDR3 is made up of 14 amino acids. Here the CDR3 reads CASSLGRFQETQYF. The CDR3 DNA follows: TGTGCCAGCAGCTTAGGCAGATTTCAAGAGACCCAGTACTTC.

Comment on this clone: The same CDR3 is also encoded by other DNA sequences in this sample. J is TRBJ2-1 and V is TRBV7-6, with TRBD2 as a possible D gene (5 bases). Germline CDR1 SGHVS, CDR2 FNYEAQ. The CDR3 sequence is 12 residues long. V was cut by 5 bases and J by 10 bases, with 12 bases left in between. CDR3 residues: CASSRPGREQFF. For the CDR3, the DNA is TGTGCCAGCAGCCGTCCGGGGAGAGAGCAGTTCTTC.

This chain links TRBV27 with TRBJ2-1, with TRBD2 identical over 8 bases. Unmatched junction bases numbered 15, after V lost 7 bases and J lost 7 bases. Per the germline V gene, CDR1 is MNHEY and CDR2 is SMNVEV (reference sequence). This CDR3 contains 16 residues. DNA of the CDR3: TGTGCCAGCACCGAAACAAGCGGGAGCGGAAGGAATGAGCAGTTCTTC. It is translated as CASTETSGSGRNEQFF.

This chain connects TRBV10-3 to TRBJ2-7, with 7 bases lining up with TRBD2. The V and J ends lost 3 bases and 0 bases, in that order; junction bases with no gene match: 8. The germline V gene encodes CDR1 ENHRY and CDR2 SYGVKD. The CDR3 has 16 amino acids. Written as DNA, the CDR3 is TGTGCCATCAGTGACTTTGGGGGAGGGAGCTCCTACGAGCAGTACTTC. Its protein is CAISDFGGGSSYEQYF.